The 15 T cell receptor beta chains presented below share a single source sample, sequenced in a study of control samples from healthy donors and cancer patients. The assay was immunoSEQ multiplex PCR, and TCRdb's table has in-frame clones only and misses some. The sample records 350,000 to 450,000 clones, more than 80% being singletons. The specimen was PBMCs. The receptor set was obtained from a man aged 35 to 55 with head and neck cancer.

The chain recombines TRBV3-1 (or the pseudogene TRBV3-2) with TRBJ2-1; possible D gene TRBD2, 6 bases. Germline CDR1 reads LGHDT; CDR2 reads YNNKEL (reference sequence). Trimming removed 4 bases at V and 7 bases at J, with 14 bases between. The CDR3 is 14 amino acids. CDR3 residues: CASSPRGTGNEQFF. CDR3 coding DNA: TGTGCCAGCAGCCCACGGGGGACGGGGAATGAGCAGTTCTTC.

V and J are TRBV27 and TRBJ1-6; tentative D call: TRBD1 (6 bases). Germline loops: CDR1 MNHEY, CDR2 SMNVEV (reference sequence). The CDR3 contains 15 residues. Trimming took off 4 bases at V and 10 bases at J, with 17 bases between the two ends. CDR3 nucleotides: TGTGCCAGCAGTTCCCCCGGGGGGCTAGACTCACCCCTCCACTTT. Protein sequence: CASSSPGGLDSPLHF.

This CDR3 reads CASRSQGASGNTIYF. The CDR3 coding sequence is TGTGCCAGCAGATCCCAGGGGGCTTCTGGAAACACCATATATTTT. The gene calls are TRBV28 and TRBJ1-3; 8 nucleotides line up with TRBD1. The CDR3 sequence is 15 residues long. The ends lost 6 bases at V and 1 base at J; junction bases unmatched: 5. CDR1 is MDHEN and CDR2 is SYDVKM in the germline V gene.

DNA for the CDR3: TGTGCCAGCAGTCCCGGACAGGGAACGAACGGGGCCAACGTCCTGACTTTC. Translated: CASSPGQGTNGANVLTF. The chain recombines TRBV28 with TRBJ2-6, with 8 bases aligning to TRBD1. Per germline, CDR1 MDHEN and CDR2 SYDVKM. After removal of 5 bases from V and 4 bases from J, the junction contained 10 bases not matched to a gene. CDR3 length: 17 residues.

This chain joins TRBV5-1 and TRBJ1-1; no reliable D call. The length of the CDR3 is 11 residues. The germline CDR1 and CDR2 sequences are SGHRS and YFSETQ. V was pared by 3 bases and J by 7 bases, with 7 bases between. CDR3 in amino acids: CASSSGGEAFF. The CDR3 coding sequence is TGCGCCAGCAGCTCGGGCGGTGAAGCTTTCTTT.

V is TRBV7-2 and J is TRBJ2-3; 9 bases are a match to TRBD1. The CDR3 extends over 17 amino acids. V trimming: 2 bases; J trimming: 5 bases; junction bases outside the gene matches: 11. Germline CDR1 is SGHTA and CDR2 is FQGNSA. Here the CDR3 reads CASSLMGGTGRVDTQYF. DNA for the CDR3: TGTGCCAGCAGCTTAATGGGCGGGACAGGGCGCGTAGATACGCAGTATTTT. The whole variable domain, filled in from reference TRBV7-2 and TRBJ2-3, reads GAGVSQSPSNKVTEKGKDVELRCDPISGHTALYWYRQSLGQGLEFLIYFQGNSAPDKSGLPSDRFSAERTGGSVSTLTIQRTQQEDSAVYLCASSLMGGTGRVDTQYFGPGTRLTVL.

The CDR3 region is CASSPNTGDGETQYF. The CDR3 DNA reads as TGCGCCAGCAGCCCAAATACAGGGGATGGGGAGACCCAGTACTTC. This chain links TRBV5-1 with TRBJ2-5; 7 bases map to TRBD1. The CDR3 length is 15 residues. Looked up from germline, CDR1 is SGHRS and CDR2 is YFSETQ. V trimming: 4 bases; J trimming: 5 bases; junction bases outside the gene matches: 11.

For the CDR3, the DNA is TGTGCCAGCAGCCAATCTCAGGGGAACTATGGCTACACCTTC. It codes for CASSQSQGNYGYTF. The genes are TRBV16 and TRBJ1-2, with a tentative D call TRBD1 (6 bases). V lost 0 bases and J lost 2, with 7 bases in between. CDR3 length equals 14 residues. Per the germline V gene, CDR1 is KGHSY and CDR2 is FQNENV.

This chain connects TRBV3-1 (or the pseudogene TRBV3-2) to TRBJ1-1, with TRBD1 as a possible D gene (5 bases). V was trimmed by 4 bases and J by 5 bases, leaving 11 bases between them. CDR3 size: 13 residues. CDR1 LGHDT and CDR2 YNNKEL come from the germline V gene (reference sequence). The CDR3 reads CASSRGGETEAFF. CDR3 coding DNA: TGTGCCAGCAGCCGCGGGGGGGAGACTGAAGCTTTCTTT.

The chain carries TRBV18 and TRBJ2-2; D is perhaps TRBD1 or TRBD2 (7 bases each). Germline CDR1 KGHSH, CDR2 LQKENI. V lost 2 bases and J lost 2, with 12 bases in between. The CDR3 consists of 16 residues. The CDR3 bases are TGTGCCAGCTCACCAACCAGGGGGGGAAACACCGGGGAGCTGTTTTTT. It codes for CASSPTRGGNTGELFF.

CDR3 bases: TGTGCCAGCGGGTCGGGTGCTGAAGCTTTCTTT. Amino acids: CASGSGAEAFF. J is TRBJ1-1 and V is TRBV7-3, with D hard to call. Germline lookup yields CDR1 SGHTA and CDR2 FQGTGA. V was cut by 8 bases and J by 6 bases, with 10 bases left in between. The CDR3 has 11 amino acids.

In its sample, this clone was seen a few times. The chain carries TRBV27 and TRBJ1-3; TRBD1 is a possible D gene (6 bases). The CDR3 is 15 amino acids. CDR1 is MNHEY and CDR2 is SMNVEV in the germline V gene (reference sequence). V was shortened by 8 bases and J by 0 bases, with 14 bases between the two germline ends. The CDR3 region is CASAPGVSSGNTIYF. The CDR3 DNA reads as TGTGCCAGCGCCCCAGGGGTGAGCTCTGGAAACACCATATATTTT.

J is TRBJ2-3 and V is TRBV11-2; a possible D gene is TRBD2 (6 bases). Germline V gene data show CDR1 as SGHAT and CDR2 as FQNNGV. V was pared by 0 bases and J by 6 bases, with 13 bases between. This CDR3 contains 15 residues. This chain's CDR3 is CASSLDFTSLDTQYF. The CDR3 DNA follows: TGTGCCAGCAGCTTAGACTTCACTAGCCTGGATACGCAGTATTTT.

CDR3 in amino acids: CSVVPQGAGELFF. CDR3 coding DNA: TGCAGCGTCGTACCACAGGGGGCCGGGGAGCTGTTTTTT. The chain links TRBV29-1 to TRBJ2-2, with TRBD1 identical over 8 bases. V lost 6 bases, J lost 6 bases, and 6 bases stayed unmatched. This CDR3 spans 13 amino acids. Germline loops: CDR1 SQVTM, CDR2 ANQGSEA.

This clone was counted a few times. This chain links TRBV28 with TRBJ2-2; D gene ambiguous. CDR1 and CDR2 from the germline V gene are MDHEN and SYDVKM. The CDR3 has 11 residues. V lost 5 bases to trimming and J lost 11 bases, with 9 bases between them. CDR3 residues: CASSIHYELFF. CDR3 sequence (DNA): TGTGCCAGCAGTATCCACTACGAGCTGTTTTTT.